The clone carrying this T cell receptor (beta chain) occurred once. The V and J ends lost 6 bases and 3 bases respectively, with 12 bases between them. The CDR3 is 13 amino acids. The germline CDR1 and CDR2 sequences are MNHEY and SMNVEV (reference sequence). These data are taken from a study of blood T cell repertoires in COVID-19. Study as a whole: Samples representing acute and convalescent COVID-19 were sourced from the United States, Italy and Spain. PBMCs, B-cell-depleted T cells, or T cells provided the cDNA or gDNA that made up the material.

Profiled with immunoSEQ multiplex PCR; TCRdb holds only in-frame clones, not every one. The sample includes over 110,000 clones, 60% to 85% of them seen just once. The chain links TRBV27 to TRBJ2-7; weak D call: TRBD2 (6 bases). The receptor's source is a woman aged 60-75 years with acute or convalescent COVID-19. The sample consisted of peripheral blood. The CDR3 spells CASRLASHYEQYF. The CDR3 nucleotides are TGTGCCAGCAGACTAGCATCGCACTACGAGCAGTACTTC.